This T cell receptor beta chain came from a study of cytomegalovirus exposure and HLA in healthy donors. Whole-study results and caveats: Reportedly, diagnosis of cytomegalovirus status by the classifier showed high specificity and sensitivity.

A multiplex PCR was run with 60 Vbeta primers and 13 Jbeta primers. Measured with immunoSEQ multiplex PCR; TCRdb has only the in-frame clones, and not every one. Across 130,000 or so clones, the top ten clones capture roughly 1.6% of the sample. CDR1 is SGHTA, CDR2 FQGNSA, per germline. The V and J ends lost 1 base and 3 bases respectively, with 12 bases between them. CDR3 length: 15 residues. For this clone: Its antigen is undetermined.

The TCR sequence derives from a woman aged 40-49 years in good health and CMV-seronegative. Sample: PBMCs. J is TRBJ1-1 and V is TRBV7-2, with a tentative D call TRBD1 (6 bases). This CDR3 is CASSLVGAGDTEAFF. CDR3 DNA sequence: TGTGCCAGCAGCTTAGTGGGGGCTGGAGACACTGAAGCTTTCTTT.